A selection of T cell receptor beta chains follows, all from one sample in a study of regulatory T cells in long-lasting Graves disease. One entry per CDR3 protein, called by TCRdb with MiXCR from the multiplex PCR reads. The table has under 800,000 distinct CDR3 sequences, under 20% seen once. The same sample was also studied in work on T cells in Graves' hyperthyroidism and ophthalmopathy.

Sequenced here: peripheral blood mononuclear cells (PBMCs), sampled at new diagnosis, from a patient treated with antithyroid drugs. Source of these receptors: a woman under 40 with Graves disease. Each CDR3 is given with its conserved first and last residue. A D gene is named only where the DNA matches it firmly. Size values are once, few and many counts, or a class for expanded clones, and some rows have none.

>TRBV6-9|many|TRBJ1-1|-
CASSYYAVNTEAFF
TGTGCCAGCAGTTACTATGCGGTGAATACTGAAGCTTTCTTT
>TRBV27|few|TRBJ2-2|TRBD2
CASSSLSGGSVGELFF
TGTGCCAGCAGTTCCCTTTCGGGCGGGAGCGTCGGGGAGCTGTTTTTT
>TRBV10-3|-|TRBJ2-1|TRBD1
CAITGQGKNEQFF
TGTGCCATCACGGGACAGGGTAAGAATGAGCAGTTCTTC
>TRBV6-1|-|TRBJ2-3|-
CASIHTGDTQYF
TGTGCCAGCATCCACACAGGGGATACGCAGTATTTT
>TRBV27|few|TRBJ1-4|-
CASMGPRSNEKLFF
TGTGCCAGCATGGGACCTAGGTCTAATGAAAAACTGTTTTTT
>TRBV7-9|few|TRBJ1-1|-
CASSSAGHRNTEAFF
TGTGCCAGCAGCTCAGCGGGACATCGAAACACTGAAGCTTTCTTT
>TRBV12-3/TRBV12-4|many|TRBJ2-5|-
CASSSYGSQETQYF
TGTGCCAGCAGTTCGTACGGGAGCCAAGAGACCCAGTACTTC
>TRBV20-1|-|TRBJ2-2|TRBD2
CSARTSGRTLTGELFF
TGCAGTGCCAGGACTAGCGGGAGGACCTTAACCGGGGAGCTGTTTTTT
>TRBV12-3/TRBV12-4|many|TRBJ2-1|TRBD2
CASRISGYYNEQFF
TGTGCCAGCAGGATTAGCGGGTACTACAATGAGCAGTTCTTC
>TRBV7-2|many|TRBJ2-5|-
CASSYDHETQYF
TGTGCCAGCAGCTACGATCACGAGACCCAGTACTTC
>TRBV5-5|many|TRBJ2-5|-
CASSSVRAETQYF
TGTGCCAGCAGCTCGGTAAGGGCAGAGACCCAGTACTTC
>TRBV19|once|TRBJ1-1|-
CASIRGDGNTEAFF
TGTGCCAGTATCCGAGGGGACGGGAACACTGAAGCTTTCTTT
>TRBV28|many|TRBJ1-2|-
CASSQRGPGSSGYTF
TGTGCCAGCAGCCAAAGGGGACCCGGTTCTTCTGGCTACACCTTC
>TRBV20-1|-|TRBJ2-1|-
CSASDSYEQFF
TGCAGTGCTAGCGATTCCTATGAGCAGTTCTTC
>TRBV29-1|-|TRBJ1-1|-
CSVRGVGGPDEAFF
TGCAGCGTTAGGGGGGTCGGGGGACCTGATGAAGCTTTCTTT
>TRBV6-1|many|TRBJ1-1|-
CASLVNGKSGAFF
TGTGCCAGCTTGGTCAATGGTAAATCGGGGGCTTTCTTT
>TRBV28|many|TRBJ1-4|-
CASSPTPAVEKLFF
TGTGCCAGCAGTCCCACCCCCGCCGTAGAAAAACTGTTTTTT
>TRBV20-1|many|TRBJ2-7|-
CSARIIGRGGEQYF
TGCAGTGCCCGCATTATTGGGAGAGGAGGCGAGCAGTACTTC
>TRBV5-5|few|TRBJ1-3|-
CASSLAGDTPGNTIYF
TGTGCCAGCAGCTTGGCTGGGGACACGCCTGGAAACACCATATATTTT
>TRBV4-1|few|TRBJ1-1|-
CASSPRNGIGTEAFF
TGCGCCAGCAGCCCTCGAAATGGGATTGGGACTGAAGCTTTCTTT
>TRBV6-1|few|TRBJ1-1|-
CASSRDGYNLF
TGTGCCAGCTCCCGGGACGGATATAACCTATTT
>TRBV28|many|TRBJ2-1|TRBD2
CASSTHRLAGAYNEQFF
TGTGCCAGCAGTACCCACAGACTAGCGGGGGCCTACAATGAGCAGTTCTTC
>TRBV5-1|-|TRBJ2-2|-
CASRPGPQAGELFF
TGCGCCAGCAGGCCGGGACCTCAGGCCGGGGAGCTGTTTTTT
>TRBV28|many|TRBJ1-2|TRBD1
CASSQLPGQGIYGYTF
TGTGCCAGCAGCCAATTGCCGGGACAGGGTATTTATGGCTACACCTTC
>TRBV7-2|-|TRBJ1-1|TRBD1
CASSLWGGQNQMNTEAFF
TGTGCCAGCAGCTTATGGGGGGGACAGAATCAGATGAACACTGAAGCTTTCTTT
>TRBV19|few|TRBJ1-6|TRBD1
CASSMSGQGISPLHF
TGTGCCAGTAGTATGAGCGGACAGGGGATTTCACCCCTCCACTTT
>TRBV20-1|few|TRBJ2-1|TRBD2
CSASGGNEQFF
TGCAGTGCTTCCGGGGGGAATGAGCAGTTCTTC
>TRBV29-1|-|TRBJ1-1|-
CSVGGLGGRMNTEAFF
TGCAGCGTTGGAGGTTTAGGGGGTAGAATGAACACTGAAGCTTTCTTT
>TRBV18|-|TRBJ1-1|-
CASSQTITRNTEAFF
TGTGCCAGCTCACAAACGATAACCCGGAACACTGAAGCTTTCTTT
>TRBV5-1|many|TRBJ1-1|-
CASSLRGMGTEAFF
TGCGCCAGCAGCTTAAGGGGGATGGGCACTGAAGCTTTCTTT
>TRBV28|few|TRBJ2-1|-
CASRRAYNEQFF
TGTGCCAGCAGACGGGCCTACAATGAGCAGTTCTTC
>TRBV5-1|few|TRBJ2-7|-
CASSFLGSDYEQYF
TGCGCCAGCAGCTTTTTAGGCTCCGACTACGAGCAGTACTTC
>TRBV29-1|few|TRBJ2-1|-
CSVELHAEQFF
TGCAGCGTTGAACTCCATGCTGAGCAGTTCTTC
>TRBV6-1|many|TRBJ1-2|-
CASTHREVRYGYTF
TGTGCCAGCACTCACCGAGAGGTCCGCTATGGCTACACCTTC
>TRBV5-1|few|TRBJ2-2|TRBD2
CASSGGTSALELFF
TGCGCCAGCAGCGGCGGGACTAGCGCGTTGGAGCTGTTTTTT
>TRBV2|many|TRBJ2-3|TRBD2
CASTNALAGGTDTQYF
TGTGCCAGCACAAACGCGCTAGCGGGAGGGACAGATACGCAGTATTTT
>TRBV7-2|few|TRBJ1-4|-
CASSDGGGDILNEKLFF
TGTGCCAGCAGCGACGGGGGAGGGGACATACTTAATGAAAAACTGTTTTTT
>TRBV6-2/TRBV6-3|many|TRBJ1-2|-
CASSYRDNDGYTF
TGTGCCAGCAGTTACCGGGACAACGATGGCTACACCTTC
>TRBV2|many|TRBJ1-4|TRBD1
CASKLDRGNEKLFF
TGTGCCAGCAAGCTAGACAGGGGTAATGAAAAACTGTTTTTT
>TRBV18|-|TRBJ1-2|-
CASSPIEGRGNYGYTF
TGTGCCAGCTCACCCATCGAAGGCCGGGGCAACTATGGCTACACCTTC
>TRBV5-4|-|TRBJ1-2|-
CASSSRGGTYGYTF
TGTGCCAGCAGCTCCCGAGGGGGTACCTATGGCTACACCTTC
>TRBV7-2|-|TRBJ2-4|TRBD1
CASSYGLRDRKNIQYF
TGTGCCAGCAGCTATGGCCTCCGGGACAGAAAAAACATTCAGTACTTC
>TRBV6-2/TRBV6-3|many|TRBJ2-1|TRBD2
CASSLTSVLEQFF
TGTGCCAGCAGTCTGACTAGCGTGCTTGAGCAGTTCTTC
>TRBV19|-|TRBJ1-5|-
CATDSLSSSNQPQHF
TGTGCCACCGACAGTCTATCCTCTAGCAATCAGCCCCAGCATTTT
>TRBV28|-|TRBJ2-5|TRBD1
CASTRDRGTETQYF
TGTGCCAGCACCCGGGACAGGGGGACAGAGACCCAGTACTTC
>TRBV28|few|TRBJ1-4|-
CAWGSVGEKLFF
TGTGCCTGGGGGTCAGTAGGAGAAAAACTGTTTTTT